This T cell receptor beta chain was identified in a study of early T cells in non-severe SARS-CoV-2 infection. Background on the study: With bulk RNA from unsorted whole blood as input, sequencing yielded unpaired chains.

This CDR3 spans 13 amino acids. V was pared by 0 bases and J by 4 bases, with 5 bases between. Germline CDR1 LGHNA, CDR2 YNFKEQ. TCRdb re-derived calls from the 5' RACE reads in MiXCR, one entry per CDR3 protein. The data show approximately 75,000 distinct CDR3 sequences, approximately 14% seen once. The TCR was taken from an adult who was a healthcare worker with PCR-confirmed SARS-CoV-2 infection or an uninfected control (not recorded which). The chain has TRBV4-2 and TRBJ2-3; D remains unclear. Sequencing was performed on whole blood, taken at baseline. The CDR3 coding sequence is TGTGCCAGCAGCCAAGATAACGCAGATACGCAGTATTTT. This encodes CASSQDNADTQYF.